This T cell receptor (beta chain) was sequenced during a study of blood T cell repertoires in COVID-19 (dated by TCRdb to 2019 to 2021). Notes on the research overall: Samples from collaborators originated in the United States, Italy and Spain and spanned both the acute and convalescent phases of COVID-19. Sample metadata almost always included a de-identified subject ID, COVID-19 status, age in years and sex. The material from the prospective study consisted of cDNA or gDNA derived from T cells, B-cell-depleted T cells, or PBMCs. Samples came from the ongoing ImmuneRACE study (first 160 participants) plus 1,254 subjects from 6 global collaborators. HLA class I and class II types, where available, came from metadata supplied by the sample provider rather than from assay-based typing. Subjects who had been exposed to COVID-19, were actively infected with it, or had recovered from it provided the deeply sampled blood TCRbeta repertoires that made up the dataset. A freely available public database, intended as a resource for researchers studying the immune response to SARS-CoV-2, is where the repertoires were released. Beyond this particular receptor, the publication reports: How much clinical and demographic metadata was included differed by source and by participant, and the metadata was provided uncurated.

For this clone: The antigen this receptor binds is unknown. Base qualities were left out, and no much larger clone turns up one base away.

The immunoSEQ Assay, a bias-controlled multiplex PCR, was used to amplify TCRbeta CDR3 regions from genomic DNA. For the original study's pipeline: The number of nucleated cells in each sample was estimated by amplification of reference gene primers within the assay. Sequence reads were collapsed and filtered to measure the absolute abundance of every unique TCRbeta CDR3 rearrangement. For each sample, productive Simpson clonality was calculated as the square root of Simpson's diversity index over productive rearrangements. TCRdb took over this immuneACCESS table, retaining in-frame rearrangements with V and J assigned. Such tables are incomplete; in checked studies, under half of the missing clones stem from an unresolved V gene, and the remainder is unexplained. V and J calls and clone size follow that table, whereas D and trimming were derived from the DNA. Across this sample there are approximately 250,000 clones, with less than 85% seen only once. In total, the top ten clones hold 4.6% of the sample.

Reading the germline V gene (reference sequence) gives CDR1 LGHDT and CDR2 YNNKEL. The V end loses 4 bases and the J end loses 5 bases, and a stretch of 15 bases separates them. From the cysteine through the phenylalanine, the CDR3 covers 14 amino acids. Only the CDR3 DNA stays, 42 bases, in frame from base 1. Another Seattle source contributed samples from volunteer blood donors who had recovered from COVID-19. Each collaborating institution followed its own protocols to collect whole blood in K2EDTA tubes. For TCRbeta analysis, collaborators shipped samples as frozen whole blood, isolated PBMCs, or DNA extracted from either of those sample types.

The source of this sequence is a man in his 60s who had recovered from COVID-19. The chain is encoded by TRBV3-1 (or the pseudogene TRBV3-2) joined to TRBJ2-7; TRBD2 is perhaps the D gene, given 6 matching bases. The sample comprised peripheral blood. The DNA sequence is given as TGTGCCAGCAGCCCCAGGGATAGGGAGGACGAGCAGTACTTC. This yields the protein CASSPRDREDEQYF.